Listed below are T cell receptor beta chains from one sample, sequenced in a study of PD-1 blockade in classical Hodgkin lymphoma. Sequencing was performed with immunoSEQ multiplex PCR; in TCRdb, only in-frame clones are kept and a portion is missing. The sample has 45,000 to 55,000 clones; 81% are singletons. Here the sequenced sample was peripheral blood mononuclear cells (PBMCs), taken at baseline. The receptors originated from a human donor with classical Hodgkin lymphoma. Each CDR3 is given with its conserved first and last residue. Each record gives: V gene, J gene, clone size, D gene, CDR3 protein. D genes are given only for firm matches. Part of the rows lack a size; the others show once, few, many or a class for expanded clones.

V gene: TRBV2; J gene: TRBJ1-2; clone size: few; D gene: -; CDR3 protein: CASSRDNNYGYTF
V gene: TRBV2; J gene: TRBJ1-5; clone size: -; D gene: -; CDR3 protein: CASSRWGPGGDQPQHF
V gene: TRBV7-2; J gene: TRBJ1-2; clone size: -; D gene: -; CDR3 protein: CASSFSPGDYGYTF
V gene: TRBV15; J gene: TRBJ2-5; clone size: few; D gene: -; CDR3 protein: CATSRDDAKRTQYF
V gene: TRBV7-2; J gene: TRBJ1-3; clone size: -; D gene: -; CDR3 protein: CASSPGAFSGNTIYF
V gene: TRBV9; J gene: TRBJ2-1; clone size: -; D gene: TRBD2; CDR3 protein: CASSGGTSGSPAYNEQFF
V gene: TRBV18; J gene: TRBJ1-1; clone size: once; D gene: -; CDR3 protein: CASSIEGETEAFF
V gene: TRBV13; J gene: TRBJ2-2; clone size: -; D gene: -; CDR3 protein: CASSLGGAEDTGELFF
V gene: TRBV19; J gene: TRBJ1-4; clone size: -; D gene: -; CDR3 protein: CASTTPPGRGTNEKLFF
V gene: TRBV7-2; J gene: TRBJ2-6; clone size: -; D gene: -; CDR3 protein: CASSLARGAGANVLTF
V gene: TRBV19; J gene: TRBJ1-1; clone size: -; D gene: TRBD1; CDR3 protein: CASSNQGASEAFF
V gene: TRBV6-5; J gene: TRBJ2-3; clone size: once; D gene: TRBD2; CDR3 protein: CASSLGLAGITDTQYF
V gene: TRBV7-2; J gene: TRBJ1-2; clone size: -; D gene: -; CDR3 protein: CASSLDPGQNYGYTF
V gene: TRBV6-1; J gene: TRBJ2-3; clone size: -; D gene: TRBD1; CDR3 protein: CASSEGDRGGADTQYF
V gene: TRBV6-5; J gene: TRBJ1-2; clone size: -; D gene: -; CDR3 protein: CASSASGRYTF
V gene: TRBV4-1; J gene: TRBJ2-1; clone size: -; D gene: TRBD2; CDR3 protein: CASSQVAAGGVEQFF
V gene: TRBV18; J gene: TRBJ2-3; clone size: -; D gene: TRBD2; CDR3 protein: CASFVLAGVADTQYF
V gene: TRBV30; J gene: TRBJ1-5; clone size: -; D gene: -; CDR3 protein: CAWRNGPGGAGQPQHF
V gene: TRBV10-3; J gene: TRBJ1-1; clone size: -; D gene: -; CDR3 protein: CAISVQAADTEAFF
V gene: TRBV5-1; J gene: TRBJ2-1; clone size: once; D gene: -; CDR3 protein: CASRQGLSSYNEQFF
V gene: TRBV5-1; J gene: TRBJ2-1; clone size: few; D gene: TRBD2; CDR3 protein: CASRENYSGSVGEQFF
V gene: TRBV19; J gene: TRBJ1-2; clone size: -; D gene: -; CDR3 protein: CASSIDLDRRVYGYTF
V gene: TRBV7-8; J gene: TRBJ1-1; clone size: -; D gene: TRBD1; CDR3 protein: CASSLVQGVLTEAFF
V gene: TRBV6-6; J gene: TRBJ1-1; clone size: -; D gene: -; CDR3 protein: CASSYPGFEAFF
V gene: TRBV30; J gene: TRBJ1-3; clone size: -; D gene: -; CDR3 protein: CAWNSNLGNTIYF
V gene: TRBV30; J gene: TRBJ1-5; clone size: -; D gene: -; CDR3 protein: CAWSVPGRSNQPQHF
V gene: TRBV11-2; J gene: TRBJ1-1; clone size: -; D gene: -; CDR3 protein: CASSSNGGGTEAFF
V gene: TRBV29-1; J gene: TRBJ1-2; clone size: -; D gene: -; CDR3 protein: CSVVLGRANYGYTF
V gene: TRBV30; J gene: TRBJ2-3; clone size: once; D gene: -; CDR3 protein: CAWSGTGSTDTQYF
V gene: TRBV9; J gene: TRBJ2-7; clone size: -; D gene: TRBD1; CDR3 protein: CASSVGGPGQGGEQYF
V gene: TRBV7-2; J gene: TRBJ1-2; clone size: -; D gene: -; CDR3 protein: CASSFIYGYTF
V gene: TRBV11-2; J gene: TRBJ2-1; clone size: -; D gene: TRBD2; CDR3 protein: CASSPLAANEQFF
V gene: TRBV23-1; J gene: TRBJ2-5; clone size: -; D gene: -; CDR3 protein: CASSQCQGFEGETQYF
V gene: TRBV5-1; J gene: TRBJ2-1; clone size: -; D gene: -; CDR3 protein: CASSPGGTSYNEQFF
V gene: TRBV4-3; J gene: TRBJ1-2; clone size: -; D gene: -; CDR3 protein: CASSQDRGANNYGYTF
V gene: TRBV7-1; J gene: TRBJ2-7; clone size: -; D gene: TRBD2; CDR3 protein: CASSPTGLAGAEQYF
V gene: TRBV7-2; J gene: TRBJ2-3; clone size: -; D gene: -; CDR3 protein: CASSLVYGTTDTQYF
V gene: TRBV7-9; J gene: TRBJ2-1; clone size: -; D gene: -; CDR3 protein: CASSLVLVESYNEQFF
V gene: TRBV30; J gene: TRBJ1-5; clone size: -; D gene: -; CDR3 protein: CAWSDTGIRLDQPQHF
V gene: TRBV11-3; J gene: TRBJ2-2; clone size: -; D gene: -; CDR3 protein: CASSPQGWDTGELFF
V gene: TRBV18; J gene: TRBJ2-7; clone size: -; D gene: -; CDR3 protein: CASSPGPRSSDEQYF
V gene: TRBV18; J gene: TRBJ2-5; clone size: -; D gene: -; CDR3 protein: CASSPLASVETQYF
V gene: TRBV9; J gene: TRBJ2-1; clone size: -; D gene: -; CDR3 protein: CASSVAGSPEQFF
V gene: TRBV7-2; J gene: TRBJ2-5; clone size: few; D gene: TRBD2; CDR3 protein: CASSPGGTSVWGAQYF
V gene: TRBV2; J gene: TRBJ2-3; clone size: -; D gene: TRBD2; CDR3 protein: CASDRRVGGSTDTQYF
V gene: TRBV27; J gene: TRBJ2-3; clone size: -; D gene: -; CDR3 protein: CASSLDSDTQYF
V gene: TRBV5-6; J gene: TRBJ1-5; clone size: -; D gene: -; CDR3 protein: CASSLVGQPQHF
V gene: TRBV27; J gene: TRBJ1-5; clone size: few; D gene: -; CDR3 protein: CASSLRWDQPQHF
V gene: TRBV10-3; J gene: TRBJ2-7; clone size: once; D gene: -; CDR3 protein: CAISAGPLTYEQYF
V gene: TRBV19; J gene: TRBJ1-4; clone size: -; D gene: TRBD1; CDR3 protein: CASLEDRGIMGEKLFF
V gene: TRBV18; J gene: TRBJ2-7; clone size: -; D gene: TRBD2; CDR3 protein: CASSQTSETYEQYF
V gene: TRBV10-3; J gene: TRBJ2-1; clone size: -; D gene: -; CDR3 protein: CASLRDGLSSYNEQFF
V gene: TRBV5-1; J gene: TRBJ2-2; clone size: -; D gene: -; CDR3 protein: CASSLEGQNTGELFF
V gene: TRBV9; J gene: TRBJ2-3; clone size: -; D gene: -; CDR3 protein: CASSVQTSGTDTQYF